This TCR beta chain is drawn from a study of cytomegalovirus exposure and HLA in healthy donors. The primer mix had 60 Vbeta and 13 Jbeta primers. Sequencing was performed with immunoSEQ multiplex PCR; in TCRdb, only in-frame clones are kept and a portion is missing. In the table there are approximately 160,000 clones, approximately 71% of which are singletons. The CDR3 contains 15 residues. V lost 5 bases, J lost 0 bases, and 4 bases stayed unmatched. The germline V gene has CDR1 MNHNY and CDR2 SVGAGI (reference sequence). Though probably carrying unrecorded immune exposures, donors were nominally healthy at sampling. Study observations and caveats: What was likely a sequencing artifact was a cluster of highly shared sequence variants. Most subjects had HLA-A and HLA-B alleles reportedly predicted accurately by TCR beta sequences.

This clone appeared a few times. The antigen remains unidentified. V is TRBV6-6 and J is TRBJ1-3; TRBD1 aligns across 7 bases. The sequencing sample was made of PBMCs. The sequence came from a man in his fifties or sixties in good health and CMV-seronegative. The CDR3, as DNA: TGTGCCAGCAGTCTCGGGACAGCCTCTGGAAACACCATATATTTT. This sequence encodes CASSLGTASGNTIYF.